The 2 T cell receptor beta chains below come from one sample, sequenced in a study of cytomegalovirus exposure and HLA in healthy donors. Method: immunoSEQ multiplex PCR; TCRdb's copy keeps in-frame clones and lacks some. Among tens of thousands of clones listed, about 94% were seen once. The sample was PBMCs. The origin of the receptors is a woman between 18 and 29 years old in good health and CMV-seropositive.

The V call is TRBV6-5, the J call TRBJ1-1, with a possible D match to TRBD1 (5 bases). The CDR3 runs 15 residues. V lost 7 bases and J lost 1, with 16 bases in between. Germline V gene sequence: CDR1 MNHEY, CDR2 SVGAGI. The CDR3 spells CASISRGGPNTEAFF. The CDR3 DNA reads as TGTGCCAGCATCTCCCGGGGGGGACCGAACACTGAAGCTTTCTTT.

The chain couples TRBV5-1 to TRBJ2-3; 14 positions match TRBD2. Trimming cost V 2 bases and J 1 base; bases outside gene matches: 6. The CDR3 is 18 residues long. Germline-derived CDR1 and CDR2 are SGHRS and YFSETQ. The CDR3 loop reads CASSLRLAGGPGTDTQYF. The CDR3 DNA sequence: TGCGCCAGCAGCTTAAGACTAGCGGGAGGGCCGGGCACAGATACGCAGTATTTT.